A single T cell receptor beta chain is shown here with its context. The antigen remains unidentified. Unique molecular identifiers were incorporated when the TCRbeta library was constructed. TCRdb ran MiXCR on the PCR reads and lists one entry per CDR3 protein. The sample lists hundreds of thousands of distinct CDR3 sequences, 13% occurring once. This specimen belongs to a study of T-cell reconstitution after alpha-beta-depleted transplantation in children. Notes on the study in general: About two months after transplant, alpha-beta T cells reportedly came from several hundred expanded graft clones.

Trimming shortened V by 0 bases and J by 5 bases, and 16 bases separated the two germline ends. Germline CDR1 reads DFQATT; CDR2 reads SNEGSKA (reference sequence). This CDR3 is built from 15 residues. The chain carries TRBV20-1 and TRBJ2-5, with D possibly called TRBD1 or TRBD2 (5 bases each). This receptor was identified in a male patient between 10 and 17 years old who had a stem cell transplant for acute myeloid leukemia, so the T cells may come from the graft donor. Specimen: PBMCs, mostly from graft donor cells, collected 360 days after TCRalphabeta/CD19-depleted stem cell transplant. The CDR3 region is CSARDMRGREETQYF. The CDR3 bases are TGCAGTGCTAGAGATATGAGGGGCAGGGAGGAGACCCAGTACTTC.